This T cell receptor beta chain is drawn from a study of blood T cell repertoires in COVID-19. The overall study: Acute and convalescent COVID-19 specimens originated in the United States, Italy and Spain.

Clones were read by immunoSEQ multiplex PCR, and TCRdb kept only the in-frame ones, dropping some. The data contain 300,000 to 500,000 clones, around 87% of them singletons. Participants came from 20 to 25 US areas, aged about 18 to 89 years. Participants' own reports of clinical history determined their cohort assignment. Germline-derived CDR1 and CDR2 are SGHDT and YYEEEE. The CDR3 is 15 residues long. J lost 5 bases, V lost 0 bases, and 3 bases had no gene match. This TCR derives from a woman in her 30s with acute COVID-19. The chain employs TRBV5-6 and TRBJ2-2; the match to TRBD1 covers 8 bases. The sample comprised PBMCs or T cells enriched from blood (not recorded which). The CDR3 loop is CASSLGDRGTGELFF. DNA of the CDR3: TGTGCCAGCAGCTTGGGTGACAGGGGAACCGGGGAGCTGTTTTTT.